The sample holds one count of the clone carrying this T cell receptor (beta chain). TCRdb's copy holds only in-frame clones and misses some; the assay was immunoSEQ multiplex PCR. The sample has approximately 350,000 clones, about 90% seen once. This entry comes from a study of blood T cell repertoires in COVID-19. This CDR3 region has 15 residues. Per the germline V gene, CDR1 is SGHRS and CDR2 is YFSETQ. V shed 1 base and J 1 base; nucleotides not matched to a gene: 4. Sequenced: PBMCs or T cells enriched from blood (not recorded which). The TCR was taken from a woman under 40 who had recovered from COVID-19. V gene TRBV5-1 combines with J gene TRBJ2-7, with TRBD2 identical over 8 bases. The CDR3: CASSLLTSGSYEQYF. The CDR3 coding sequence is TGCGCCAGCAGCTTGCTCACTAGCGGTTCCTACGAGCAGTACTTC. Complete variable domain (other parts from reference TRBV5-1 and TRBJ2-7): KAGVTQTPRYLIKTRGQQVTLSCSPISGHRSVSWYQQTPGQGLQFLFEYFSETQRNKGNFPGRFSGRQFSNSRSEMNVSTLELGDSALYLCASSLLTSGSYEQYFGPGTRLTVT.